A selection of T cell receptor beta chains follows, all from one sample in a study of OX40 agonist ivuxolimab in advanced cancers. Profiled with immunoSEQ multiplex PCR; TCRdb holds only in-frame clones, not every one. The table includes roughly 79,000 clones, roughly 84% detected once. Sequences were derived from CD4+ or CD8+ T cells sorted from blood, sampled in a trial of the OX40 agonist ivuxolimab. The origin of the receptors is an adult with an advanced solid tumor such as melanoma, head and neck, liver or kidney cancer. Both conserved end residues are part of each CDR3. A D gene is named only where the DNA matches it firmly. The size of a clone is reported for some rows only, either as once, few or many, or as a class for expanded clones.

TRBJ2-2 TRBD2 NA TRBV6-6 CASSVGGRPNTGELFF TGTGCCAGCTCGGTGGGCGGGAGGCCGAACACCGGGGAGCTGTTTTTT
TRBJ2-3 NA NA TRBV5-4 CASSSGHLSTDTQYF TGTGCCAGCAGCTCGGGACATCTAAGCACAGATACGCAGTATTTT
TRBJ2-4 NA NA TRBV19 CATPSDGKNIQYF TGTGCCACCCCTAGCGACGGCAAAAACATTCAGTACTTC
TRBJ2-5 NA NA TRBV28 CASTNVAEETQYF TGTGCCAGCACTAATGTGGCGGAAGAGACCCAGTACTTC
TRBJ1-2 NA NA TRBV7-2 CASSWQGVGYTF TGTGCCAGCAGCTGGCAGGGAGTCGGCTACACCTTC
TRBJ2-5 TRBD1 NA TRBV7-2 CASSFQQGASETQYF TGTGCCAGCAGCTTTCAACAGGGGGCGTCAGAGACCCAGTACTTC
TRBJ2-3 NA NA TRBV11-2 CASSFRSGSTDTQYF TGTGCCAGCAGCTTTAGGAGCGGGAGCACAGATACGCAGTATTTT
TRBJ2-1 TRBD2 NA TRBV19 CASSKTRLAAYNEQFF TGTGCCAGTAGCAAGACAAGACTAGCGGCCTACAATGAGCAGTTCTTC
TRBJ1-4 NA NA TRBV4-2 CASSQRDIKFTNEKLFF TGTGCCAGCAGCCAACGTGATATAAAGTTCACTAATGAAAAACTGTTTTTT
TRBJ2-2 TRBD1 NA TRBV2 CASSALRQGTSGELFF TGTGCCAGCAGTGCCCTTAGACAGGGTACCTCCGGGGAGCTGTTTTTT
TRBJ2-7 NA NA TRBV21-1 CASSQGTPISYEQYF TGTGCCAGCAGCCAGGGGACACCGATCTCCTACGAGCAGTACTTC
TRBJ2-3 NA NA TRBV28 CASSSIRSTDTQYF TGTGCCAGCAGTTCAATCAGAAGCACAGATACGCAGTATTTT
TRBJ1-6 NA NA TRBV6-6 CASSYTMMNNSPLHF TGTGCCAGCAGTTATACAATGATGAATAATTCACCCCTCCACTTT
TRBJ1-1 NA NA TRBV10-2 CASSGQLNTEAFF TGCGCCAGTTCAGGACAACTGAACACTGAAGCTTTCTTT
TRBJ1-4 NA NA TRBV4-2 CASSQGTVETNEKLFF TGTGCCAGCAGCCAAGGGACAGTGGAAACTAATGAAAAACTGTTTTTT
TRBJ2-7 NA NA TRBV6-5 CASSYRRGYEQYF TGTGCCAGCAGTTACCGACGGGGGTACGAGCAGTACTTC
TRBJ2-7 NA NA TRBV6-1 CASSEPGYSGEQYF TGTGCCAGCAGTGAACCAGGTTATTCGGGCGAGCAGTACTTC
TRBJ2-4 TRBD1 NA TRBV28 CASSSNRGSKNIQYF TGTGCCAGCAGTTCTAACAGGGGGTCCAAAAACATTCAGTACTTC
TRBJ2-7 NA NA TRBV2 CASSEQGRVGEQYF TGTGCCAGCTCGGAGCAGGGGAGGGTGGGCGAGCAGTACTTC
TRBJ1-4 NA NA TRBV28 CASSLSGDLGEKLFF TGTGCCAGCAGTTTATCGGGGGATCTCGGTGAAAAACTGTTTTTT
TRBJ1-2 NA NA TRBV28 CASSLGSLGGGYGYTF TGTGCCAGCAGCCTAGGATCCTTAGGAGGGGGCTATGGCTACACCTTC
TRBJ2-3 NA once TRBV2 CASKTYGSTDTQYF TGTGCCAGCAAAACCTACGGAAGCACAGATACGCAGTATTTT
TRBJ1-4 TRBD1 NA TRBV28 CASSSPGGTTNEKLFF TGTGCCAGCAGTTCCCCAGGGGGGACGACTAATGAAAAACTGTTTTTT
TRBJ1-2 NA NA TRBV28 CASSSAGGELLNYGYTF TGTGCCAGCAGTTCTGCGGGGGGCGAACTTTTAAACTATGGCTACACCTTC
TRBJ1-1 NA NA TRBV13 CASSLGGVVTEAFF TGTGCCAGCAGCTTAGGGGGGGTGGTCACTGAAGCTTTCTTT
TRBJ2-2 NA NA TRBV9 CASSVGGRMIAGELFF TGTGCCAGCAGCGTTGGGGGACGGATGATAGCCGGGGAGCTGTTTTTT
TRBJ1-2 NA NA TRBV6-1 CASSEERGLNYGYTF TGTGCCAGCAGTGAAGAAAGGGGACTTAACTATGGCTACACCTTC
TRBJ2-1 TRBD2 NA TRBV15 CATSRDMLAGGLEQFF TGTGCCACCAGCAGAGATATGCTAGCGGGAGGGCTTGAGCAGTTCTTC
TRBJ2-1 NA NA TRBV25-1 CASSARPGNEQFF TGTGCCAGCAGTGCCCGACCTGGGAATGAGCAGTTCTTC
TRBJ1-2 NA once TRBV10-3 CATPIIDGGANYGYTF TGTGCCACCCCAATCATAGATGGGGGGGCGAACTATGGCTACACCTTC
TRBJ2-3 NA NA TRBV4-1 CASSQLLASTDTQYF TGCGCCAGCAGCCAACTCTTGGCGAGCACAGATACGCAGTATTTT
TRBJ2-2 NA NA TRBV6-1 CASSEARQAGELFF TGTGCCAGCAGTGAAGCTCGGCAGGCCGGGGAGCTGTTTTTT
TRBJ2-7 NA NA TRBV28 CASSPPNRYEQYF TGTGCCAGCAGTCCCCCAAACCGCTACGAGCAGTACTTC
TRBJ1-1 NA NA TRBV5-1 CASSLVGMNTEAFF TGCGCCAGCAGCTTGGTCGGGATGAACACTGAAGCTTTCTTT
TRBJ1-4 NA NA TRBV6-5 CASRLGSMGEKLFF TGTGCCAGCAGGCTGGGCTCAATGGGGGAAAAACTGTTTTTT
TRBJ2-5 TRBD1 NA TRBV4-1 CASSPSDRVGETQYF TGCGCCAGCAGCCCTTCGGACAGGGTTGGAGAGACCCAGTACTTC
TRBJ2-4 NA NA TRBV5-1 CASSLNPVLAKNIQYF TGCGCCAGCAGCTTGAACCCGGTCCTAGCCAAAAACATTCAGTACTTC
TRBJ1-2 NA NA TRBV4-1 CASSQTNYGYTF TGCGCCAGCAGTCAAACCAACTATGGCTACACCTTC
TRBJ2-5 TRBD2 NA TRBV5-1 CASSLARGFSGVYQETQYF TGCGCCAGCAGCTTGGCTAGGGGATTTAGCGGGGTGTACCAAGAGACCCAGTACTTC
TRBJ2-7 TRBD1 NA TRBV19 CASSTSTGENYEQYF TGTGCCAGTAGTACCTCGACAGGGGAAAACTACGAGCAGTACTTC
TRBJ1-1 NA NA TRBV28 CASSLGGRTEAFF TGTGCCAGCAGTTTAGGGGGGCGGACTGAAGCTTTCTTT
TRBJ1-5 NA NA TRBV6-1 CASKPTGWDNQPQHF TGTGCCAGCAAGCCGACAGGCTGGGACAATCAGCCCCAGCATTTT
TRBJ2-3 NA NA TRBV19 CASSIDLHSTDTQYF TGTGCCAGTAGTATAGATCTGCACAGCACAGATACGCAGTATTTT
TRBJ2-3 TRBD1 few TRBV11-2 CASSPGGRRTDTQYF TGTGCCAGCAGCCCAGGGGGCCGGCGCACAGATACGCAGTATTTT
TRBJ2-7 TRBD1 NA TRBV19 CASSKTGQGSSYEQYF TGTGCCAGTAGTAAAACGGGACAGGGGTCCTCCTACGAGCAGTACTTC
TRBJ2-7 TRBD2 NA TRBV5-4 CASSPGLAGVYEQYF TGTGCCAGCAGCCCGGGACTAGCGGGTGTCTACGAGCAGTACTTC
TRBJ2-7 NA few TRBV28 CASSLIREQYF TGTGCCAGCAGTTTAATTCGTGAGCAGTACTTC
TRBJ2-1 NA NA TRBV28 CASSLWKAEGGNEQFF TGTGCCAGCAGTTTATGGAAGGCTGAGGGGGGGAATGAGCAGTTCTTC
TRBJ2-3 NA few TRBV5-4 CASSIAGSDTQYF TGTGCCAGCAGCATAGCAGGATCAGATACGCAGTATTTT
TRBJ2-1 NA NA TRBV7-2 CASSFGEVYNEQFF TGTGCCAGCAGCTTCGGTGAGGTATACAATGAGCAGTTCTTC
TRBJ2-7 NA NA TRBV5-4 CASSPTGSQTYEQYF TGTGCCAGCAGCCCAACCGGGAGCCAAACCTACGAGCAGTACTTC